These 32 T cell receptor beta chains share one sample of origin, sequenced in a study of blood T cells in healthy people across ages. The second PCR ran about 6 to 12 cycles with a sample-barcoded 5' primer and J-beta primers. Each CDR3 protein gets one entry after TCRdb re-called the 5' RACE reads with MiXCR. The table lists about 780,000 distinct CDR3 sequences, 20% to 30% of them singletons, with under 3% in the top ten. These records were also assigned to another study, of T cells of mothers and their children.

Sequencing was carried out using blood. These TCRs come from a boy between 5 and 17 years old in good health.

The V and J genes are TRBV21-1 and TRBJ2-3; the table calls TRBD1, which could not be checked here. TRBV21-1 is classified as a pseudogene. The CDR3 has 20 amino acids. The CDR3 is CASSNPWAEGGLFRTDTQYF. The CDR3 DNA follows: TGTGCCAGCAGCAACCCCTGGGCGGAAGGGGGCCTTTTTCGCACAGATACGCAGTATTTT.

This chain connects TRBV2 to TRBJ1-1; D might be TRBD1 (5 bases). This CDR3 spans 13 amino acids. Germline CDR1 and CDR2: SNHLY and FYNNEI. V was trimmed by 6 bases and J by 8 bases, leaving 16 bases between them. The CDR3 loop reads CASSRIQGVEAFF. The CDR3 nucleotides are TGTGCCAGCAGCCGAATTCAGGGTGTCGAAGCTTTCTTT. Combining the CDR3 with reference TRBV2 and TRBJ1-1 gives the whole variable domain EPEVTQTPSHQVTQMGQEVILRCVPISNHLYFYWYRQILGQKVEFLVSFYNNEISEKSEIFDDQFSVERPDGSNFTLKIRSTKLEDSAMYFCASSRIQGVEAFFGQGTRLTVV.

This clonotype was seen more than once but under ten times. The chain joins TRBV19 to TRBJ2-7; perhaps TRBD1 as D (6 bases). Germline CDR1 is LNHDA and CDR2 is SQIVND (reference sequence). The CDR3 is 12 amino acids. V was trimmed by 8 bases and J by 3 bases, leaving 11 bases between them. CDR3 nucleotides: TGTGCCAGTGGTCAGGGGATCTACGAGCAGTACTTC. Residues: CASGQGIYEQYF. The variable domain in full, completed from reference TRBV19 and TRBJ2-7, reads DGGITQSPKYLFRKEGQNVTLSCEQNLNHDAMYWYRQDPGQGLRLIYYSQIVNDFQKGDIAEGYSVSREKKESFPLTVTSAQKNPTAFYLCASGQGIYEQYFGPGTRLTVT.

J is TRBJ1-1 and V is TRBV29-1, with D unclear. CDR3 length equals 12 residues. V lost 7 bases, J lost 3 bases, and 12 bases lay in between. Germline lookup yields CDR1 SQVTM and CDR2 ANQGSEA. Written as DNA, the CDR3 is TGCAGCGCCGCCTGGGTGGACACTGAAGCTTTCTTT. Encoded protein: CSAAWVDTEAFF. The entire variable domain, with the rest obtained from reference TRBV29-1 and TRBJ1-1, is as follows: SAVISQKPSRDICQRGTSLTIQCQVDSQVTMMFWYRQQPGQSLTLIATANQGSEATYESGFVIDKFPISRPNLTFSTLTVSNMSPEDSSIYLCSAAWVDTEAFFGQGTRLTVV.

A few counts support this clonotype. V is TRBV7-3 and J is TRBJ2-2; D gene unclear. Germline values: CDR1 SGHTA, CDR2 FQGTGA. Trimming pared 1 base from V and 8 bases from J, leaving 5 bases between. The CDR3 consists of 12 residues. Written as DNA, the CDR3 is TGTGCCAGCAGCTTAAATGCGGGGGAGCTGTTTTTT. Translation gives CASSLNAGELFF.

In its sample, this clonotype was seen a few times. The J gene is TRBJ2-6, the V gene TRBV21-1; the D call of TRBD1 is as the table states it, not checked on the DNA. TRBV21-1 is flagged as a pseudogene. The CDR3 has 17 amino acids. The CDR3 loop is CASSKEKEGAGANVLTF. The CDR3 nucleotides read TGTGCCAGCAGCAAAGAGAAGGAGGGGGCTGGGGCCAACGTCCTGACTTTC.

Details on this clonotype: A read error may account for a junction end that differs from germline. This chain joins TRBV10-3 and TRBJ1-4; 8 nucleotides agree with TRBD1. CDR1 ENHRY and CDR2 SYGVKD come from the germline V gene. The CDR3 spans 12 residues. The CDR3 region is CAISGQGEKLSF. The CDR3 coding sequence is TGTGCCATCAGCGGACAGGGCGAAAAACTGTCTTTT.

Concerning this clonotype: Germline is not matched at one junction end, which may reflect a read error. V and J are TRBV7-9 and TRBJ1-3; D is ambiguous. This CDR3 spans 15 amino acids. The germline gives CDR1 SEHNR, CDR2 FQNEAQ (reference sequence). Here the CDR3 DNA reads TGTGCCAGCAGCTCAGATCTTAGCTCTGAAAACACCATATATTTT. Translated, it gives CASSSDLSSENTIYF.

V and J are TRBV20-1 and TRBJ2-5; 11 bases match TRBD2. The germline V gene encodes CDR1 DFQATT and CDR2 SNEGSKA (reference sequence). This CDR3 has 16 residues. The junction had 7 bases not matched to a gene; V was cut back by 2 bases and J by 2 bases. CDR3 loop: CSARSFASGGQETQYF. CDR3 sequence (DNA): TGCAGTGCTAGAAGTTTCGCTAGCGGGGGGCAAGAGACCCAGTACTTC.

This clonotype was counted ten times or more. The gene calls are TRBV27 and TRBJ1-1; 7 positions match TRBD1. CDR3 length: 11 residues. V was clipped by 11 bases and J by 11 bases; unmatched bases: 11. The V gene's germline CDR1 is MNHEY and CDR2 SMNVEV (reference sequence). As DNA, the CDR3 is TGTGCCGCCGGACAGGCGGGGGTCGCTTTCTTT. It translates to CAAGQAGVAFF.

This clonotype was counted many times. The chain uses TRBV4-1 and TRBJ2-5, with 14 bases that match TRBD2. Germline V gene lookup returns CDR1 MGHRA and CDR2 YSYEKL. The CDR3 contains 17 residues. V lost 0 bases, J lost 4 bases, and 4 bases stayed unmatched. This CDR3 reads CASSQEPGLAGAETQYF. In DNA form, the CDR3 reads TGCGCCAGCAGCCAAGAACCGGGACTAGCGGGGGCAGAGACCCAGTACTTC.

This clonotype was seen more than once but under ten times. V gene TRBV25-1 combines with J gene TRBJ1-6; 12 bases fit TRBD1. Losses at the gene ends were 5 bases for V and 13 bases for J; bases not matched to a gene: 12. There are 16 residues in the CDR3. Germline CDR1 MGHDK, CDR2 SYGVNS. This chain's CDR3 is CASSLRDRGLRGPLHF. CDR3 nucleotide sequence: TGTGCCAGCAGTCTAAGGGACAGGGGGCTGCGGGGCCCCCTCCACTTT.

This clonotype was counted only a few times. This chain uses TRBV5-1 with TRBJ2-5; TRBD2 aligns across 12 bases. The J call is doubtful: the DNA matches TRBJ2-1 better. Per germline, CDR1 SGHRS and CDR2 YFSETQ. CDR3 length equals 15 residues. This CDR3 is CASSFLAGGLNEQFF. CDR3 in DNA: TGCGCCAGCAGTTTCCTAGCGGGGGGGCTCAATGAGCAGTTCTTC.

This clonotype was seen many times. The chain employs TRBV29-1 and TRBJ2-7; a possible D gene is TRBD2 (5 bases). The germline V gene has CDR1 SQVTM and CDR2 ANQGSEA. The ends were cut back, 4 bases at V and 1 base at J, with 5 bases in the middle. CDR3 size: 11 residues. CDR3 protein: CSVGRSYEQYF. In DNA, the CDR3 is TGCAGCGTTGGGAGGTCCTACGAGCAGTACTTC.

V and J are TRBV12-3 or TRBV12-4 and TRBJ2-6; D call uncertain. CDR3 length equals 18 residues. Deletions cut 5 bases from V and 0 bases from J, with 17 bases between. The CDR3 bases are TGTGCCAGCAGTCCACTGTTTGACCCGGGCTCTGGGGCCAACGTCCTGACTTTC. Residues: CASSPLFDPGSGANVLTF.

V usage is TRBV7-6 and J usage is TRBJ2-1; unclear D gene. V was trimmed by 6 bases and J by 5 bases, leaving 14 bases between them. The CDR3 is 14 residues long. Germline CDR1 is SGHVS and CDR2 is FNYEAQ. CDR3 nucleotides: TGTGCCAGCAGACCCTCGGGCCTCCACAATGAGCAGTTCTTC. This encodes CASRPSGLHNEQFF.

This clonotype showed up just a few times. The chain carries TRBV6-5 and TRBJ1-3, with TRBD1 as a possible D gene (5 bases). Germline-derived CDR1 and CDR2 are MNHEY and SVGAGI. CDR3 length equals 16 residues. V lost 0 bases to trimming and J lost 2 bases, with 11 bases between them. The CDR3 region is CASSYSGLSPGNTIYF. The CDR3 region has the DNA TGTGCCAGCAGTTACTCGGGACTGAGTCCTGGAAACACCATATATTTT.

The rearrangement links TRBV5-1 to TRBJ2-5; D is ambiguous. Deletions cut 4 bases from V and 2 bases from J, with 12 bases between. This CDR3 region has 14 residues. CDR1 and CDR2 from the germline V gene are SGHRS and YFSETQ. CDR3 coding DNA: TGCGCCAGCAGCCCCTTCCGTCCGCAAGAGACCCAGTACTTC. It is translated as CASSPFRPQETQYF.

In this sample, this clonotype turned up many times. This sequence joins TRBV12-3 or TRBV12-4 and TRBJ2-4, with a possible D match to TRBD2 (6 bases). The length of the CDR3 is 13 residues. Trimming removed 6 bases from V and 0 bases from J, with 6 bases in between. CDR3 nucleotide sequence: TGTGCCAGCAGGGGGGGAGCCAAAAACATTCAGTACTTC. The encoded protein is CASRGGAKNIQYF.

The sample holds a few counts of this clonotype. The chain uses TRBV11-2 and TRBJ2-5; D is unclear. CDR1 is SGHAT and CDR2 is FQNNGV in the germline V gene. V gave up 0 bases and J gave up 1 base, with 9 bases separating them. This CDR3 is built from 15 residues. CDR3: CASSLEYSLQETQYF. The CDR3, as DNA: TGTGCCAGCAGCTTAGAGTACTCCCTCCAAGAGACCCAGTACTTC.

The chain has TRBV20-1 and TRBJ2-5; TRBD2 is a possible D gene (5 bases). CDR3 length: 12 amino acids. From germline, CDR1 is DFQATT and CDR2 SNEGSKA (reference sequence). CDR3 nucleotide sequence: TGCGGAGCTGGCGGGTTCCAAGAGACCCAGTACTTC. Its protein product is CGAGGFQETQYF.

This clonotype showed up just a few times. V is TRBV20-1 and J is TRBJ2-5; weak D call: TRBD1 (6 bases). The CDR3 is 14 residues long. The ends were cut back, 6 bases at V and 5 bases at J, with 19 bases in the middle. Germline lookup yields CDR1 DFQATT and CDR2 SNEGSKA (reference sequence). CDR3: CSAQKGVVRETQYF. The CDR3 DNA follows: TGCAGTGCCCAAAAGGGGGTAGTCCGGGAGACCCAGTACTTC.

In this sample, this clonotype turned up a few times. The CDR3 reads CASSQEGGEAFF. DNA of the CDR3: TGTGCCAGCAGCCAAGAAGGGGGTGAAGCTTTCTTT. The chain employs TRBV3-1 and TRBJ1-1, with TRBD1 as a possible D gene (6 bases). The V end lost 0 bases, the J end lost 7 bases, and 6 bases lay between the germline ends. Germline V lookup: CDR1 LGHDT, CDR2 YNNKEL (reference sequence). This CDR3 is 12 amino acids long.

On this clonotype: Its ends do not fully match the called genes, so a read error is possible. V is TRBV28 and J is TRBJ2-4; D not resolved. The CDR3 spans 16 residues. Per germline, CDR1 MDHEN and CDR2 SYDVKM. CDR3: CASSLSPGVANNIQYF. The CDR3 DNA reads as TGTGCCAGCAGCCTATCCCCTGGGGTAGCCAACAACATTCAGTACTTC.

This clonotype was counted a few times. The V call is TRBV4-1, the J call TRBJ2-7; a possible D gene is TRBD1 (5 bases). There are 14 residues in the CDR3. The V and J ends lost 2 bases and 2 bases respectively, with 10 bases between them. Germline loops: CDR1 MGHRA, CDR2 YSYEKL. In DNA, the CDR3 is TGCGCCAGCAGCCAATTACAGGAGACCTACGAGCAGTACTTC. The encoded protein is CASSQLQETYEQYF.

The rearrangement links TRBV3-1 to TRBJ2-3; 9 bases line up with TRBD2. The V and J ends lost 0 bases and 3 bases, in that order; junction bases with no gene match: 4. Germline CDR1 is LGHDT and CDR2 is YNNKEL (reference sequence). CDR3 size: 16 residues. CDR3 in DNA: TGTGCCAGCAGCCAAGATTACAGCGGGGGGACAGATACGCAGTATTTT. Its translation is CASSQDYSGGTDTQYF.

CDR3 bases: TGTGCCAGCAGCTTAGAAGGGTCGCACTATGGCTACACCTTC. This encodes CASSLEGSHYGYTF. The rearrangement links TRBV7-9 to TRBJ1-2; unclear D gene. This CDR3 spans 14 amino acids. The V gene's germline CDR1 is SEHNR and CDR2 FQNEAQ (reference sequence). V was pared by 1 base and J by 3 bases, with 9 bases between.

In its sample, this clonotype was seen a few times. This chain uses TRBV12-3 or TRBV12-4 with TRBJ2-2, with 7 bases lining up with TRBD2. Trimming at V came to 6 bases and at J to 0 bases, leaving 7 bases not matched to a gene. The CDR3 loop spans 16 amino acids. CDR3 loop: CASRDYGLANTGELFF. The CDR3 coding sequence is TGTGCCAGCAGGGACTACGGACTAGCGAACACCGGGGAGCTGTTTTTT.

There are a few counts of this clonotype. The genes are TRBV3-1 and TRBJ2-2; D call uncertain. V gave up 1 base and J gave up 5 bases, with 8 bases separating them. Germline lookup yields CDR1 LGHDT and CDR2 YNNKEL (reference sequence). This CDR3 has 14 residues. CDR3 sequence (DNA): TGTGCCAGCAGCCAAGTACGACTTACCGGGGAGCTGTTTTTT. This encodes CASSQVRLTGELFF.

The sample holds a few counts of this clonotype. The J gene is TRBJ2-5, the V gene TRBV12-3 or TRBV12-4, with 10 positions matching TRBD2. The V and J ends lost 8 bases and 5 bases, in that order; junction bases with no gene match: 11. The CDR3 has 15 residues. CDR3 DNA: TGTGCCAGCTTCCGCCAGCGGGGGGGCATGGAGACCCAGTACTTC. Encoded protein: CASFRQRGGMETQYF.

In this sample, this clonotype turned up a few times. The J gene is TRBJ2-4, the V gene TRBV20-1, with 10 bases aligning to TRBD1. The junction had 10 bases not matched to a gene; V was cut back by 1 base and J by 1 base. This CDR3 has 18 amino acids. The germline CDR1 and CDR2 sequences are DFQATT and SNEGSKA (reference sequence). The CDR3 reads CSARVLRDRGLAKNIQYF. The CDR3 coding sequence is TGCAGTGCTAGAGTCCTCCGGGACAGGGGTCTGGCCAAAAACATTCAGTACTTC.

This clonotype was counted between two and nine times. The junction departs from germline at one end; a sequencing error may be responsible. The genes are TRBV6-5 and TRBJ1-2; D is unresolved. The V gene's germline CDR1 is MNHEY and CDR2 SVGAGI. This CDR3 is built from 16 residues. The CDR3 region is CAGSYSTKALPSGYTF. The CDR3 coding sequence is TGTGCCGGCAGTTACTCGACCAAGGCCCTACCGTCCGGCTACACCTTC.